Here is one TCR beta chain with its context. Its antigen remains unknown. The source of the sample is a study of T-cell reconstitution after alpha-beta-depleted transplantation in children. Findings of the study overall: After one year, T-cell counts and TCRbeta diversity mostly came from new T cells. Two months or so post-transplant, alpha-beta T cells reportedly derived from several hundred expanded graft clones. Some patients' high day-60 TCRbeta diversity was traced to surviving recipient T cells and thymic progenitors.

Trimming cost V 6 bases and J 6 bases, with 15 bases left between them. The CDR3 is made up of 13 amino acids. For TCRbeta, the library was prepared with unique molecular identifiers. TCRdb called the PCR reads again in MiXCR, with one record for every CDR3 protein. The repertoire holds about a million distinct CDR3 sequences, 25% to 30% seen once, with under 30% in the top ten. The material was PBMCs, mostly from graft donor cells, obtained 360 days after TCRalphabeta/CD19-depleted stem cell transplant. V is TRBV12-3 or TRBV12-4 and J is TRBJ2-7; D unclear. This clonotype was sampled from a boy in the first two years of life who had a stem cell transplant for SCID, so the T cells may come from the graft donor. The CDR3 is CASSQSPLSEQYF. CDR3 nucleotide sequence: TGTGCCAGCAGCCAGTCCCCACTCTCCGAGCAGTACTTC.